The 21 T cell receptor beta chains listed next were all sequenced from one sample in a study of blood T cell repertoires in COVID-19. Clones were read by immunoSEQ multiplex PCR, and TCRdb kept only the in-frame ones, dropping some. Here the sample spans 92,000 or so clones, around 88% being singletons. The sequencing sample was made of peripheral blood. The receptors come from a man aged 55-75 years with acute or convalescent COVID-19.

This chain joins TRBV19 and TRBJ1-1; 8 bases are a match to TRBD1. The CDR3 has 15 residues. Per germline, CDR1 LNHDA and CDR2 SQIVND (reference sequence). Trimming at V came to 5 bases and at J to 0 bases, leaving 5 bases not matched to a gene. The CDR3 region has the DNA TGTGCCAGTAGTGGACAGGGCTACGTGAACACTGAAGCTTTCTTT. As protein: CASSGQGYVNTEAFF. The full variable domain, its missing parts supplied by reference TRBV19 and TRBJ1-1, is DGGITQSPKYLFRKEGQNVTLSCEQNLNHDAMYWYRQDPGQGLRLIYYSQIVNDFQKGDIAEGYSVSREKKESFPLTVTSAQKNPTAFYLCASSGQGYVNTEAFFGQGTRLTVV.

This chain links TRBV7-9 with TRBJ1-2; no definite D call. With 5 bases removed from V and 6 bases from J, the gap between germline ends came to 13 bases. Germline values: CDR1 SEHNR, CDR2 FQNEAQ (reference sequence). CDR3 length: 13 residues. DNA of the CDR3: TGTGCCAGCAGCCTAGAGTCGGGGAATGGCTACACCTTC. Translated, it gives CASSLESGNGYTF. The full variable domain, completed using reference TRBV7-9 and TRBJ1-2, is DTGVSQNPRHKITKRGQNVTFRCDPISEHNRLYWYRQTLGQGPEFLTYFQNEAQLEKSRLLSDRFSAERPKGSFSTLEIQRTEQGDSAMYLCASSLESGNGYTFGSGTRLTVV.

J is TRBJ2-7 and V is TRBV5-1; D is unclear. In germline, CDR1 is SGHRS, CDR2 YFSETQ. V lost 7 bases and J lost 0, with 14 bases in between. There are 14 residues in the CDR3. CDR3 protein: CASRAIASSYEQYF. The DNA for the CDR3 is TGCGCCAGCCGTGCTATAGCTAGCTCCTACGAGCAGTACTTC.

The rearrangement joins TRBV5-1 to TRBJ2-1; 7 nucleotides agree with TRBD2. The germline CDR1 and CDR2 sequences are SGHRS and YFSETQ. The CDR3 covers 16 residues. With 7 bases clipped from V and 0 bases from J, the junction kept 10 bases outside the gene matches. The CDR3 nucleotides are TGCGCCAGCGGCCGGGAGGATCTCGGCTCCTACAATGAGCAGTTCTTC. Translating gives CASGREDLGSYNEQFF. The full variable domain, rest sourced from reference TRBV5-1 and TRBJ2-1, is KAGVTQTPRYLIKTRGQQVTLSCSPISGHRSVSWYQQTPGQGLQFLFEYFSETQRNKGNFPGRFSGRQFSNSRSEMNVSTLELGDSALYLCASGREDLGSYNEQFFGPGTRLTVL.

The chain is built from TRBV4-1 and TRBJ2-3; 9 bases match TRBD1. The CDR3 runs to 16 residues. The V and J ends lost 6 bases and 8 bases, in that order; junction bases with no gene match: 15. The germline CDR1 and CDR2 sequences are MGHRA and YSYEKL. The DNA of the CDR3 is TGCGCCAGCAGTTACGGCGGGACAGGGCACCTAGGTACGCAGTATTTT. As protein: CASSYGGTGHLGTQYF.

This clone was counted a few times. The rearrangement uses TRBV6-5 and TRBJ2-7; 10 bases are a match to TRBD2. This CDR3 comprises 15 residues. CDR1 is MNHEY and CDR2 is SVGAGI in the germline V gene. The trim removed 4 bases at V and 4 bases at J, leaving 7 bases unmatched. CDR3 sequence reads: CASSWKREGGYEQYF. The CDR3 region has the DNA TGTGCCAGCAGTTGGAAGCGGGAGGGGGGTTACGAGCAGTACTTC.

This chain links TRBV6-1 with TRBJ2-1; TRBD2 agrees at 9 bases. Germline V gives CDR1 MNHNS, CDR2 SASEGT. This CDR3 is 17 amino acids long. V lost 1 base, J lost 5 bases, and 9 bases stayed unmatched. CDR3 nucleotide sequence: TGTGCCAGCAGTGAAGGTTTTGGCGGGGGGGCAAACAATGAGCAGTTCTTC. Protein: CASSEGFGGGANNEQFF.

V is TRBV5-1 and J is TRBJ2-3; TRBD2 matches at 14 bases. The CDR3 totals 19 residues. Germline V CDR1 and CDR2: SGHRS, YFSETQ. V lost 3 bases, J lost 0 bases, and 9 bases stayed unmatched. The CDR3 is CASSSTGLAGVGSTDTQYF. The CDR3 DNA follows: TGCGCCAGCAGCTCGACGGGACTAGCGGGGGTTGGCAGCACAGATACGCAGTATTTT.

The rearrangement joins TRBV7-3 to TRBJ2-5, with 10 bases identical to TRBD2. CDR1 and CDR2 from the germline V gene are SGHTA and FQGTGA. The CDR3 runs 18 residues. V lost 1 base and J lost 4; bases outside the gene matches: 12. CDR3 sequence: CASSLNPSGRFIRETQYF. Written as DNA, the CDR3 is TGTGCCAGCAGCTTAAATCCTAGCGGGAGATTTATCCGAGAGACCCAGTACTTC.

This CDR3 is CASRSPTGTGSYNEQFF. CDR3 DNA sequence: TGTGCCAGCAGATCCCCGACCGGGACAGGCTCCTACAATGAGCAGTTCTTC. The chain employs TRBV27 and TRBJ2-1; 8 bases are shared with TRBD1. The CDR3 sequence is 17 residues long. Germline CDR1 reads MNHEY; CDR2 reads SMNVEV (reference sequence). V dropped 6 bases and J dropped 0; count of bases not matched to a gene: 10.

The CDR3 region is CASSSGLAGEIDTQYF. CDR3 nucleotides: TGTGCCAGCAGCTCCGGACTAGCGGGAGAGATAGATACGCAGTATTTT. This chain connects TRBV7-3 to TRBJ2-3, with 13 bases that match TRBD2. Germline-derived CDR1 and CDR2 are SGHTA and FQGTGA. The CDR3 contains 16 residues. The V gene end was trimmed by 4 bases and the J gene end by 5 bases; junction bases not matched to a gene: 6.

The chain recombines TRBV6-5 with TRBJ1-2; 9 positions match TRBD1. Germline CDR1 MNHEY, CDR2 SVGAGI. CDR3 length equals 15 residues. V was clipped by 5 bases and J by 4 bases; unmatched bases: 8. The CDR3 reads CASSNTQGASYGYTF. The CDR3 DNA reads as TGTGCCAGCAGTAACACACAGGGGGCGAGCTATGGCTACACCTTC.

The chain links TRBV6-5 to TRBJ2-7; TRBD2 aligns across 11 bases. CDR3 length equals 15 residues. Germline-derived CDR1 and CDR2 are MNHEY and SVGAGI. V lost 6 bases, J lost 3 bases, and 7 bases stayed unmatched. The CDR3 bases are TGTGCCAGCAGGGATAGCGGGGGGGCTTTCTACGAGCAGTACTTC. Translated, it gives CASRDSGGAFYEQYF.

The sample holds one count of this clone. The rearrangement links TRBV6-5 to TRBJ1-1, with D maybe TRBD1 (5 bases). The CDR3 has 12 residues. The germline V gene has CDR1 MNHEY and CDR2 SVGAGI. V gave up 7 bases and J gave up 9 bases, with 15 bases separating them. The CDR3 spells CASTTISGQAFF. The CDR3 DNA follows: TGTGCCAGCACCACGATCTCAGGGCAAGCTTTCTTT.

The V gene is TRBV30, the J gene TRBJ2-2; 8 nucleotides match TRBD2. The CDR3 spans 15 residues. The V and J ends lost 6 bases and 4 bases, in that order; junction bases with no gene match: 10. Germline values: CDR1 GTSNPN, CDR2 SVGIG (reference sequence). CDR3 loop: CACRGLASSTGELFF. The DNA of the CDR3 is TGTGCCTGCCGTGGACTAGCCTCGAGCACCGGGGAGCTGTTTTTT.

V and J are TRBV2 and TRBJ1-2; 7 nucleotides line up with TRBD1. This CDR3 is built from 13 residues. CDR1 and CDR2 from the germline V gene are SNHLY and FYNNEI. With 5 bases clipped from V and 5 bases from J, the junction kept 5 bases outside the gene matches. CDR3: CASSQDREYGYTF. The CDR3 DNA follows: TGTGCCAGCAGTCAAGACAGGGAGTATGGCTACACCTTC.

The chain uses TRBV29-1 and TRBJ2-3; 9 bases agree with TRBD2. This CDR3 comprises 13 residues. Germline V gene lookup returns CDR1 SQVTM and CDR2 ANQGSEA. V dropped 7 bases and J dropped 6; count of bases not matched to a gene: 8. DNA of the CDR3: TGCAGCGCCGGGACTAGCATCTCCGATACGCAGTATTTT. This sequence encodes CSAGTSISDTQYF.

V usage is TRBV2 and J usage is TRBJ1-2; the D gene is possibly TRBD1 (5 bases). V was shortened by 4 bases and J by 2 bases, with 14 bases between the two germline ends. The CDR3 sequence is 15 residues long. Per the germline V gene, CDR1 is SNHLY and CDR2 is FYNNEI. In nucleotides, the CDR3 is TGTGCCAGCAGTGTGGGCAGGGCCGAGAACTATGGCTACACCTTC. This translates into CASSVGRAENYGYTF.

This chain joins TRBV24-1 and TRBJ2-1; D unresolved. Germline V gives CDR1 KGHDR, CDR2 SFDVKD. The CDR3 length is 15 residues. V gave up 4 bases and J gave up 0 bases, with 9 bases separating them. CDR3 residues: CATSETQSSYNEQFF. The CDR3 DNA reads as TGTGCCACCAGTGAGACTCAGAGCTCCTACAATGAGCAGTTCTTC.

The CDR3 loop is CASSQEGDRRYEQYF. The CDR3 DNA reads as TGTGCCAGCAGCCAAGAGGGAGATAGAAGGTACGAGCAGTACTTC. The chain recombines TRBV4-2 with TRBJ2-7; D may be TRBD2 (5 bases). Trimming left V 0 bases short and J 4 bases short, with 13 bases between. Germline assignment: CDR1 LGHNA and CDR2 YNFKEQ. The CDR3 is made up of 15 amino acids.

CDR3 coding DNA: TGTGCCAGCAGTTACTCGGGGGGTGGTGAAAAACTGTTTTTT. It translates to CASSYSGGGEKLFF. J is TRBJ1-4 and V is TRBV6-6; tentatively, D is TRBD1 (5 bases). V dropped 0 bases and J dropped 7 bases, with 9 bases sitting between them. Germline V gene sequence: CDR1 MNHNY, CDR2 SVGAGI (reference sequence). The CDR3 runs to 14 residues.